Sequencing of this T cell receptor beta chain was carried out in a study of T cell clusters in autoimmune cytopenias. In the study overall: The mean age of healthy donor controls was around 57 years, the median approximately 62 years.

Frequency places this clonotype as medium-sized. TRB was amplified by touch-down multiplex PCR, primer pools A and B combined. For each CDR3 protein, TCRdb gives one entry from its re-call of the multiplex PCR reads, without DNA. Recorded for this sample: thousands of distinct CDR3 sequences. The CDR3 loop spans 14 amino acids. Germline CDR1 and CDR2: MNHNS and SASEGT. Each sample's input was roughly 230 ng genomic DNA, 35,000 to 40,000 genome equivalents. This sample also belongs to another study, concerning T cell repertoires in aging, cancer and after chemotherapy. That study adds: Donors were grouped into six age bands spanning 30 or younger through 70 or older. Healthy donor repertoires were recorded over several months to years and showed clear clonal overlap. Untreated cancer patients had significantly lower blood TCR diversity than age-matched healthy donors.

Material: peripheral blood. This clonotype was sampled from a human donor in good health. The V and J genes are TRBV6-1 and TRBJ2-3; there is no DNA to check the TCRdb D call of TRBD2. The CDR3 protein is CASSASTTTDTQYF.